This record looks at one T cell receptor (beta chain) sequence and its context. It lacks a known antigen. Per-nucleotide qualities are absent, and no much larger clonotype sits a single base away. The source of the sample is a study of blood T cell repertoires in COVID-19 (TCRdb year 2020). Background on the whole study: The collaborator samples originated in the United States, Italy and Spain and spanned the acute and convalescent phases of COVID-19. The material from the prospective study consisted of cDNA or gDNA derived from T cells, B-cell-depleted T cells, or PBMCs. Subjects who had been exposed to COVID-19, were actively infected with it, or had recovered from it provided the deeply sampled blood TCRbeta repertoires that made up the dataset. The repertoires were released in a freely available public database intended as a resource for research on the immune response to SARS-CoV-2. The samples were drawn from two sources: the first 160 participants of the ongoing ImmuneRACE study, and about 1,300 subjects contributed by 6 global collaborators. The sample metadata nearly always contained a de-identified subject ID, COVID-19 status, age in years and sex. Where available, HLA class I and class II types were obtained from metadata supplied by the sample provider rather than from assay-based typing. Broad study findings and their caveats: The quantity of clinical and demographic metadata differed by source and by participant and was supplied without curation.

Whole blood was collected in K2EDTA tubes by collaborating institutions according to the institutions' own protocols. For TCRbeta analysis, collaborator samples were shipped as frozen whole blood, as isolated PBMCs, or as DNA extracted from either sample type. The immunoSEQ Assay, a bias-controlled multiplex PCR, was used to amplify TCRbeta CDR3 regions from genomic DNA. From the authors' description of their analysis: The number of nucleated cells in each sample was estimated by amplification of reference gene primers within the assay. To quantify the absolute abundance of each unique TCRbeta CDR3 rearrangement, sequence reads were collapsed and filtered. For each sample, productive Simpson clonality was calculated by taking the square root of Simpson's diversity index across productive rearrangements. TCRdb re-hosts the immuneACCESS table, in-frame sequences only. Its copies lack some clones; in the studies checked, an unresolved V gene accounts for under half of them, and the cause for the rest is not known. V and J calls and clone size are given by that table; D and trimming were obtained from the DNA. Across this sample there are approximately 160,000 clones, with 90% seen only once. Of the sample, 15% to 20% is held by the ten largest clones.

The CDR3 sequence holds 18 residues, the cysteine and phenylalanine included. CDR3 DNA is the only sequence kept; it has 54 bases, read in frame from the first base. Sequencing was performed on peripheral blood. The chain is assembled from TRBV1 and TRBJ2-2; TRBD1 was called by the table and not checked on the DNA. TRBV1 counts as a pseudogene. This receptor was taken from a man aged 55 to 70 with active or convalescent COVID-19. For the CDR3, the sequence is CTSSLGTGAPPSTGELFF. The nucleotide sequence reads as follows: TGCACCAGCAGCCTTGGGACAGGGGCGCCTCCTAGCACCGGGGAGCTGTTTTTT.